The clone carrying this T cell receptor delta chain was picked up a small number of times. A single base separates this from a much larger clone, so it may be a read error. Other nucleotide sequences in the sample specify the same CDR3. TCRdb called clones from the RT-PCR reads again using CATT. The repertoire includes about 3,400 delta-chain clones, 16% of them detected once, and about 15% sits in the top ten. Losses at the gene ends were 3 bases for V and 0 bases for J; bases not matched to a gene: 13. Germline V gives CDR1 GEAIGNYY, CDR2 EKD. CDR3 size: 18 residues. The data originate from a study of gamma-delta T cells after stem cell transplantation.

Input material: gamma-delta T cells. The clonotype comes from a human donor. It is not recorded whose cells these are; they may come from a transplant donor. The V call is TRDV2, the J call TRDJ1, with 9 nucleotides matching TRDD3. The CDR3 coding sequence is TGTGCCTGTGACGCAATTCTGGGGGATCAGGAGAACACCGATAAACTCATCTTT. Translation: CACDAILGDQENTDKLIF.